The 18 T cell receptor beta chains in this list originate from one sample, sequenced in a study of shared clonotypes between healthy human individuals. Using immunoSEQ multiplex PCR, the repertoire was profiled, and TCRdb retains in-frame clones only, with some absent. The sample yields fewer than 600,000 clones, 79% seen once. Specimen: PBMCs. The receptors here all came from a woman aged 40 to 50 in good health. Some clones in this sample may be carry-over from other donors' samples.

On this clone itself: Other DNA sequences in the sample encode the same CDR3. V usage is TRBV5-1 and J usage is TRBJ2-1; TRBD2 matches at 13 bases. This CDR3 region has 16 residues. Germline assignment: CDR1 SGHRS and CDR2 YFSETQ. With 4 bases clipped from V and 4 bases from J, the junction kept 5 bases outside the gene matches. CDR3 amino acids: CASSPRTSGRYNEQFF. The CDR3 coding sequence is TGCGCCAGCAGCCCAAGGACTAGCGGGAGATACAATGAGCAGTTCTTC.

The chain is built from TRBV11-2 and TRBJ2-1; 10 bases are shared with TRBD2. V trimming: 5 bases; J trimming: 5 bases; junction bases outside the gene matches: 6. CDR1 is SGHAT, CDR2 FQNNGV, per germline. This CDR3 has 15 residues. CDR3 sequence: CASSRTGTSDNEQFF. For the CDR3, the DNA is TGTGCCAGCAGCAGGACCGGGACTAGCGACAATGAGCAGTTCTTC.

The chain uses TRBV9 and TRBJ2-1; D gene ambiguous. The ends were cut back, 4 bases at V and 4 bases at J, with 15 bases in the middle. Looked up from germline, CDR1 is SGDLS and CDR2 is YYNGEE. The CDR3 length is 15 residues. The chain's CDR3 is CASSLTSTMYNEQFF. The CDR3 region has the DNA TGTGCCAGCAGCCTCACATCCACCATGTACAATGAGCAGTTCTTC.

This clone was detected a few times. The V and J genes are TRBV7-2 and TRBJ2-3; the D gene is possibly TRBD1 (6 bases). Between the trimmed V and J ends, which lost 3 bases and 4 bases, there was a span of 8 bases. The V gene's germline CDR1 is SGHTA and CDR2 FQGNSA. CDR3 length equals 13 residues. The CDR3 loop reads CASSFRGSDTQYF. The CDR3 region has the DNA TGTGCCAGCAGCTTCAGGGGTTCAGATACGCAGTATTTT.

The chain employs TRBV7-2 and TRBJ2-5; TRBD2 matches 7 bases. The DNA end is a closer match to TRBJ2-7, so the J assignment may be wrong. CDR1 and CDR2 (germline): SGHTA, FQGNSA. The length of the CDR3 is 16 residues. The CDR3 reads CASSPMLAVISYEQYF. The CDR3 nucleotides read TGTGCCAGCAGCCCGATGCTAGCGGTTATCTCCTACGAGCAGTACTTC.

This chain uses TRBV5-5 with TRBJ1-1; D gene uncertain. CDR3 length equals 14 residues. Germline-derived CDR1 and CDR2 are SGHKS and YYEKEE (reference sequence). V was shortened by 1 base and J by 4 bases, with 11 bases between the two germline ends. The CDR3 loop is CASSLSRGSTEAFF. The CDR3 nucleotides are TGTGCCAGCAGCTTGTCGCGGGGTAGCACTGAAGCTTTCTTT. The variable domain in full, completed from reference TRBV5-5 and TRBJ1-1, reads DAGVTQSPTHLIKTRGQQVTLRCSPISGHKSVSWYQQVLGQGPQFIFQYYEKEERGRGNFPDRFSARQFPNYSSELNVNALLLGDSALYLCASSLSRGSTEAFFGQGTRLTVV.

J is TRBJ2-1 and V is TRBV9, with 9 bases that match TRBD2. The CDR3 length is 15 residues. Unmatched junction bases numbered 8, after V lost 0 bases and J lost 10 bases. CDR1 and CDR2 from the germline V gene are SGDLS and YYNGEE. CDR3 sequence: CASSVGGRAPQEQFF. CDR3 bases: TGTGCCAGCAGCGTAGGCGGGAGGGCCCCCCAAGAGCAGTTCTTC.

The chain uses TRBV5-1 and TRBJ2-5; D possibly corresponds to TRBD1 (6 bases). This CDR3 spans 14 amino acids. Trimming shortened V by 2 bases and J by 1 base, and 9 bases separated the two germline ends. The germline V gene has CDR1 SGHRS and CDR2 YFSETQ. The CDR3 region has the DNA TGCGCCAGCAGCTTTAACAGGGCCCAAGAGACCCAGTACTTC. This codes for CASSFNRAQETQYF.

The chain uses TRBV18 and TRBJ2-1; TRBD2 agrees at 8 bases. The CDR3 consists of 19 residues. Losses at the gene ends were 4 bases for V and 2 bases for J; bases not matched to a gene: 16. Germline V lookup: CDR1 KGHSH, CDR2 LQKENI. The DNA for the CDR3 is TGTGCCAGCTCACTTCTGGGGGCTGTGAGACTAGCGACCTACAATGAGCAGTTCTTC. This gives the protein CASSLLGAVRLATYNEQFF.

This chain joins TRBV11-2 and TRBJ2-1; D remains unclear. With 5 bases removed from V and 4 bases from J, the gap between germline ends came to 18 bases. Germline values: CDR1 SGHAT, CDR2 FQNNGV. The CDR3 is 16 residues long. The CDR3: CASSPPGVPRYNEQFF. The CDR3 region has the DNA TGTGCCAGCAGCCCTCCTGGGGTCCCGAGATACAATGAGCAGTTCTTC.

Regarding this clone: Other nucleotide sequences from this sample produce the same CDR3. V gene TRBV2 combines with J gene TRBJ2-3; D remains ambiguous. Germline-derived CDR1 and CDR2 are SNHLY and FYNNEI. This CDR3 has 13 residues. V lost 6 bases, J lost 1 base, and 8 bases lay in between. CDR3 in amino acids: CASSELRTDTQYF. In nucleotides, the CDR3 is TGTGCCAGCAGCGAACTGCGCACAGATACGCAGTATTTT.

V and J are TRBV19 and TRBJ2-5; a weak D match, TRBD1 (5 bases). Trimming stripped 6 bases from V and 5 bases from J, with 7 bases between. The CDR3 totals 11 residues. Looked up from germline, CDR1 is LNHDA and CDR2 is SQIVND (reference sequence). The CDR3 DNA is TGTGCCAGTAGCTACAGGGAGACCCAGTACTTC. This sequence encodes CASSYRETQYF.

In this sample, this clone turned up many times. Here the CDR3 reads CASSQDLGAGDYGYTF. The CDR3 DNA is TGTGCCAGCAGCCAAGATCTAGGGGCGGGGGACTATGGCTACACCTTC. The chain carries TRBV4-2 and TRBJ1-2; D is possibly TRBD1 (5 bases). CDR1 and CDR2 (germline): LGHNA, YNFKEQ. The CDR3 runs to 16 residues. V dropped 0 bases and J dropped 3 bases, with 14 bases sitting between them.

A few counts support this clone. The V and J genes are TRBV6-6 and TRBJ1-5; D remains unclear. There are 15 residues in the CDR3. V lost 1 base to trimming and J lost 7 bases, with 14 bases between them. Germline lookup yields CDR1 MNHNY and CDR2 SVGAGI (reference sequence). The CDR3 DNA follows: TGTGCCAGCAGTTACTGGGGTTCGAGTACCCAGCCCCAGCATTTT. It yields the protein CASSYWGSSTQPQHF.

This chain joins TRBV5-1 and TRBJ2-1; TRBD2 might be the D (5 bases). The CDR3 spans 13 residues. Germline V gene lookup returns CDR1 SGHRS and CDR2 YFSETQ. V was trimmed by 3 bases and J by 6 bases, leaving 10 bases between them. The CDR3 DNA is TGCGCCAGCAGCTCCGCGGCGGGCAATGAGCAGTTCTTC. Translation gives CASSSAAGNEQFF.

The CDR3 DNA is TGCAGCGTCAAAAGGGGACAGGGACCCTATGGCTACACCTTC. Translation: CSVKRGQGPYGYTF. The V and J genes are TRBV29-1 and TRBJ1-2, with 9 bases identical to TRBD1. V lost 6 bases and J lost 4; bases outside the gene matches: 9. Germline-derived CDR1 and CDR2 are SQVTM and ANQGSEA. The CDR3 sequence is 14 residues long.

The chain links TRBV7-8 to TRBJ2-7; 9 bases agree with TRBD2. The germline CDR1 and CDR2 sequences are SGHVS and FQNEAQ. The CDR3 has 16 residues. V trimming: 4 bases; J trimming: 2 bases; junction bases outside the gene matches: 9. The CDR3 region has the DNA TGTGCCAGCAGCTCCGGGGGGGTAGCGGGAGCCTACGAGCAGTACTTC. This encodes CASSSGGVAGAYEQYF. Complete variable domain (other parts from reference TRBV7-8 and TRBJ2-7): GAGVSQSPRYKVAKRGQDVALRCDPISGHVSLFWYQQALGQGPEFLTYFQNEAQLDKSGLPSDRFFAERPEGSVSTLKIQRTQQEDSAVYLCASSSGGVAGAYEQYFGPGTRLTVT.

This chain connects TRBV10-1 to TRBJ2-3, with TRBD1 as a possible D gene (6 bases). The CDR3 is 15 residues long. Germline loops: CDR1 WNHNN, CDR2 SYGVQD (reference sequence). V was clipped by 0 bases and J by 3 bases, with 10 bases between them. This CDR3 is CASSESRQGTDTQYF. The CDR3 DNA follows: TGCGCCAGCAGTGAGTCCAGGCAGGGGACAGATACGCAGTATTTT.